One sample yielded the 8 T cell receptor beta chains listed below, sequenced in a study of OX40 agonist ivuxolimab in advanced cancers. The data were produced by immunoSEQ multiplex PCR, yet TCRdb's version contains in-frame clones alone and is incomplete. This sample yields tens of thousands of clones, of which 75% to 90% are seen a single time; approximately 2.4% belongs to the top ten. The sequencing here drew on CD4+ or CD8+ T cells sorted from blood, taken in a trial of the OX40 agonist ivuxolimab. The receptors stem from an adult with an advanced solid tumor such as melanoma, head and neck, liver or kidney cancer.

In its sample, this clone was seen a few times. V usage is TRBV9 and J usage is TRBJ1-1; no firm D call. V shed 3 bases and J shed 1 base, with 7 bases lying between them. The CDR3 contains 13 residues. Germline V CDR1 and CDR2: SGDLS, YYNGEE. The DNA of the CDR3 is TGTGCCAGCAGCGAACAGAGGAACACTGAAGCTTTCTTT. Translated, it gives CASSEQRNTEAFF.

The rearrangement links TRBV5-1 to TRBJ1-5; D is uncertain. V dropped 4 bases and J dropped 3 bases, with 14 bases sitting between them. The CDR3 runs 15 residues. From germline, CDR1 is SGHRS and CDR2 YFSETQ. CDR3 coding DNA: TGCGCCAGCAGCCCGACGGAGGGATTCAATCAGCCCCAGCATTTT. This encodes CASSPTEGFNQPQHF.

This clone was observed a single time. V and J are TRBV10-3 and TRBJ2-3; D ambiguous. Trimming left V 0 bases short and J 5 bases short, with 12 bases between. CDR3 size: 15 residues. Looked up from germline, CDR1 is ENHRY and CDR2 is SYGVKD. Here the CDR3 reads CAISESKAGGDTQYF. DNA for the CDR3: TGTGCCATCAGTGAGTCGAAAGCCGGCGGAGATACGCAGTATTTT.

The chain employs TRBV7-3 and TRBJ2-2, with D uncertain. The V and J ends lost 1 base and 4 bases respectively, with 7 bases between them. There are 14 residues in the CDR3. CDR1 is SGHTA and CDR2 is FQGTGA in the germline V gene. CDR3 in amino acids: CASSLNLLTGELFF. The CDR3 nucleotides read TGTGCCAGCAGCTTAAACCTTCTCACCGGGGAGCTGTTTTTT.

The J gene is TRBJ1-2, the V gene TRBV18, with 8 bases that match TRBD1. Looked up from germline, CDR1 is KGHSH and CDR2 is LQKENI. V gave up 0 bases and J gave up 3 bases; unmatched junction bases: 0. CDR3 size: 14 residues. CDR3 in DNA: TGTGCCAGCTCACCACCGGGACAGGACTATGGCTACACCTTC. It yields the protein CASSPPGQDYGYTF.

The chain joins TRBV15 to TRBJ2-1; a possible D gene is TRBD2 (6 bases). The germline V gene encodes CDR1 LNHNV and CDR2 YYDKDF (reference sequence). The V gene lost 1 base and the J gene lost 0 bases, with 22 bases spanning the gap. This CDR3 has 20 residues. The CDR3 loop is CATSRGPRPGDLSSYNEQFF. As DNA, the CDR3 is TGTGCCACCAGCAGAGGCCCCAGGCCGGGGGACTTGAGCTCCTACAATGAGCAGTTCTTC. Looking up the rest from reference TRBV15 and TRBJ2-1 gives the full variable domain: DAMVIQNPRYQVTQFGKPVTLSCSQTLNHNVMYWYQQKSSQAPKLLFHYYDKDFNNEADTPDNFQSRRPNTSFCFLDIRSPGLGDTAMYLCATSRGPRPGDLSSYNEQFFGPGTRLTVL.

The chain links TRBV19 to TRBJ1-6, with TRBD1 as a possible D gene (6 bases). Germline CDR1 LNHDA, CDR2 SQIVND (reference sequence). The CDR3 is 18 amino acids. Between the trimmed V and J ends, which lost 5 bases and 0 bases, there was a span of 17 bases. CDR3 DNA sequence: TGTGCCAGTAGTCCAAGGACAGCGCGCAGCTCCTATAATTCACCCCTCCACTTT. It translates to CASSPRTARSSYNSPLHF.

The chain has TRBV29-1 and TRBJ1-5; no definite D call. The V gene lost 4 bases and the J gene lost 5 bases, with 3 bases spanning the gap. Germline CDR1 is SQVTM and CDR2 is ANQGSEA. The CDR3 runs to 10 residues. The CDR3 sequence is CSVGDQPQHF. CDR3 bases: TGCAGCGTTGGGGATCAGCCCCAGCATTTT.